This T cell receptor beta chain emerged from a study of T cell responses to AZD1222 COVID-19 vaccine. Whole-study findings and limits: White British people made up most donors, females outnumbered males, and clonal diversity was possibly underestimated. In all cases, repertoires were sampled only after the peak T cell response. Across spike, vaccine-associated CD4 TCRs were found, dominant at 160-218 and 743-854. Vaccination with two AZD1222 doses was followed by a rise in Spike-specific TCR breadth and depth.

Of note for this clone: Antigen specificity is unknown.

TCRdb's copy holds only in-frame clones and misses some; the assay was immunoSEQ multiplex PCR. The sample holds roughly 85,000 clones, approximately 85% seen once. This TCR was recovered from an adult in good health. The specimen comprised peripheral blood, sampled on day 0 of MenACWY control vaccination.

The CDR3 DNA reads as TGTGCCAGCAGCTCTAGCGGGGGTTCCTACAATGAGCAGTTCTTC. It codes for CASSSSGGSYNEQFF. The rearrangement uses TRBV7-6 and TRBJ2-1; 10 nucleotides line up with TRBD2. CDR1 and CDR2 (germline): SGHVS, FNYEAQ. With 4 bases clipped from V and 1 base from J, the junction kept 1 base outside the gene matches. The CDR3 extends over 15 amino acids. The variable domain in full, with the rest retrieved from reference TRBV7-6 and TRBJ2-1, is GAGVSQSPRYKVTKRGQDVALRCDPISGHVSLYWYRQALGQGPEFLTYFNYEAQQDKSGLPNDRFSAERPEGSISTLTIQRTEQRDSAMYRCASSSSGGSYNEQFFGPGTRLTVL.